The 17 T cell receptor beta chains in this list originate from one sample, sequenced in a study of T cell repertoires and leukemia-associated antigens. MiXCR, run by TCRdb on the 5' RACE reads, gives a single entry per CDR3 protein. The profile shows 11,000 to 15,000 distinct CDR3 sequences, approximately 38% of them singletons. These TCRs are of unknown antigen specificity. What was sequenced was CD3+ T cells sorted from blood and cultured. Source of these receptors: a female donor in good health.

In its sample, this clonotype is medium-sized. The J gene is TRBJ2-1, the V gene TRBV4-3; 10 positions agree with TRBD2. Germline trimming cut 1 base from V and 0 bases from J; bases unmatched to any gene: 3. This CDR3 is built from 17 residues. CDR1 is LGHNA and CDR2 is YSLEER in the germline V gene. CDR3 nucleotides: TGCGCCAGCAGCCAAGCGTCTAGCGGGAGCTCCTACAATGAGCAGTTCTTC. Translating gives CASSQASSGSSYNEQFF.

For this clonotype: A read error may explain this, as a much larger clone is one base away. Since the CDR3 does not end with the conserved phenylalanine or tryptophan, this likely comes from a read error. The chain carries TRBV24-1 and TRBJ2-2, with D perhaps matching TRBD2 (5 bases). CDR1 KGHDR and CDR2 SFDVKD come from the germline V gene. Trimming took 4 bases from V and 7 from J, leaving 15 bases between them. CDR3 length equals 15 residues. CDR3 residues: CATSDSLLAFGELFY. The CDR3 coding sequence is TGTGCCACCAGTGACTCCCTCCTAGCTTTCGGGGAGCTGTTTTAT.

The rearrangement uses TRBV5-1 and TRBJ1-2; no firm D call. The CDR3 runs to 12 residues. Trimming stripped 4 bases from V and 8 bases from J, with 12 bases between. Germline lookup yields CDR1 SGHRS and CDR2 YFSETQ. The CDR3 spells CASSMGGWGYTF. The CDR3 region has the DNA TGCGCCAGCAGCATGGGCGGGTGGGGCTACACCTTC.

With regard to this clonotype: At one end the junction does not follow the germline gene, possibly because of a read error. The V and J genes are TRBV29-1 and TRBJ2-1; TRBD2 matches 8 bases. Per germline, CDR1 SQVTM and CDR2 ANQGSEA. The CDR3 extends over 14 amino acids. CDR3 nucleotides: TGCAGCTTACCGGGGACTAGAGCCTACAATGAGCAGCTCTTC. It specifies CSLPGTRAYNEQLF.

This clonotype is labeled medium-sized. This chain uses TRBV20-1 with TRBJ2-5; 7 nucleotides line up with TRBD1. CDR1 is DFQATT and CDR2 is SNEGSKA in the germline V gene (reference sequence). The J segment lost 1 base and the V segment lost 1 base, leaving 3 bases of the junction unmatched. The CDR3 runs to 14 residues. The chain's CDR3 is CSARGGQAQETQYF. The CDR3 region has the DNA TGCAGTGCTAGAGGAGGACAGGCCCAAGAGACCCAGTACTTC.

In its sample, this clonotype was seen a few times. V and J are TRBV5-1 and TRBJ2-1; the match to TRBD2 covers 13 bases. The germline gives CDR1 SGHRS, CDR2 YFSETQ. With V trimmed by 4 bases and J by 6 bases, 7 bases remained unmatched. This CDR3 comprises 16 residues. Written as DNA, the CDR3 is TGCGCCAGCAGCCTCAAGACTAGCGGGAGGTTCAATGAGCAGTTCTTC. Protein product: CASSLKTSGRFNEQFF. The full variable domain, with the rest looked up from reference TRBV5-1 and TRBJ2-1, is KAGVTQTPRYLIKTRGQQVTLSCSPISGHRSVSWYQQTPGQGLQFLFEYFSETQRNKGNFPGRFSGRQFSNSRSEMNVSTLELGDSALYLCASSLKTSGRFNEQFFGPGTRLTVL.

The CDR3 loop reads CSVGSGLTGVPFF. The CDR3 DNA follows: TGCAGCGTTGGATCCGGGCTCACCGGGGTGCCGTTTTTT. The V gene is TRBV29-1, the J gene TRBJ2-2; D may be TRBD2 (5 bases). V shed 4 bases and J shed 16 bases, with 22 bases lying between them. Germline V gene data show CDR1 as SQVTM and CDR2 as ANQGSEA. The CDR3 sequence is 13 residues long.

Concerning this clonotype itself: One junction end does not reproduce the germline sequence, and a read error may be involved. The J gene is TRBJ2-3, the V gene TRBV18, with 9 bases lining up with TRBD2. The germline V gene encodes CDR1 KGHSH and CDR2 LQKENI. The CDR3 sequence is 17 residues long. The CDR3 DNA reads TGTGCCGGCTCACCACTGGTGGCGGGAGGGCCCACGGATACGCAGTATTTT. Its translation is CAGSPLVAGGPTDTQYF.

Sample share makes this clonotype medium-sized. The V call is TRBV29-1, the J call TRBJ1-3; D is uncertain. Trimming shortened V by 3 bases and J by 4 bases, and 4 bases separated the two germline ends. Germline V gene sequence: CDR1 SQVTM, CDR2 ANQGSEA. The CDR3 loop spans 11 amino acids. CDR3 sequence (DNA): TGCAGCGTTGACCTAGGAAACACCATATATTTT. This translates into CSVDLGNTIYF.

By its share, this clonotype is medium-sized (0.01 to 0.1%). V and J are TRBV3-1 and TRBJ2-4; TRBD2 is a possible D gene (6 bases). V lost 1 base to trimming and J lost 7 bases, with 14 bases between them. Per germline, CDR1 LGHDT and CDR2 YNNKEL (reference sequence). The CDR3 is 15 residues long. Written as DNA, the CDR3 is TGTGCCAGCAGCCAAGGCGGGAAGATGGCGAACATTCAGTACTTC. Its protein product is CASSQGGKMANIQYF.

The chain combines TRBV10-3 with TRBJ2-1; TRBD2 agrees at 8 bases. Losses at the gene ends were 10 bases for V and 4 bases for J; bases not matched to a gene: 12. This CDR3 region has 15 residues. Germline CDR1 is ENHRY and CDR2 is SYGVKD. CDR3 bases: TGTGCCACCTCCTTGGCGGGAGGAAGTTACAATGAGCAGTTCTTC. Amino acid sequence: CATSLAGGSYNEQFF.

This clonotype was seen ten or more times. The V and J genes are TRBV11-3 and TRBJ2-1, with 9 bases that match TRBD1. Germline lookup yields CDR1 SGHNT and CDR2 YENEEA. The CDR3 runs 18 residues. Unmatched junction bases numbered 12, after V lost 0 bases and J lost 6 bases. CDR3 loop: CASSLEGRTGGSFNEQFF. In nucleotides, the CDR3 is TGTGCCAGCAGCTTAGAGGGTCGAACAGGGGGCAGCTTCAATGAGCAGTTCTTC.

On this clonotype itself: No conserved phenylalanine or tryptophan is present at the end of the CDR3, so a read error is the likely explanation. It is unclear where the CDR3 begins or ends on the DNA, so no DNA is shown, and the CDR3 is as TCRdb lists it. V is TRBV9 and J is TRBJ2-1; TRBD1, the D gene given by the table, was not confirmed from the DNA. The CDR3 sequence runs 14 residues, both termini included. Germline V gene lookup returns CDR1 SGDLS and CDR2 YYNGEE. CDR3 residues: CASSTGQITMSSSS.

This clonotype came up a few times. The rearrangement joins TRBV7-9 to TRBJ1-5, with TRBD1 matching 10 bases. J lost 0 bases, V lost 5 bases, and 4 bases had no gene match. This CDR3 comprises 16 residues. Germline values: CDR1 SEHNR, CDR2 FQNEAQ (reference sequence). The CDR3 region is CASSIGTGDSNQPQHF. The CDR3 nucleotides read TGTGCCAGCAGCATCGGGACAGGGGATAGCAATCAGCCCCAGCATTTT.

This clonotype is judged medium-sized. CDR3 sequence reads: CASSHRDRGHNEQFF. CDR3 DNA sequence: TGTGCCAGTTCCCACCGGGACAGGGGGCACAATGAGCAGTTCTTC. The rearrangement uses TRBV12-3 or TRBV12-4 and TRBJ2-1; 12 bases match TRBD1. The CDR3 spans 15 residues. J gave up 5 bases and V 9 bases, and 8 bases lay outside the gene matches.

The V and J genes are TRBV6-2 or TRBV6-3 and TRBJ2-5, with D possibly TRBD2 on 6 matching bases. There are 15 residues in the CDR3. CDR1 is MNHEY, CDR2 SVGEGT, per germline. V was shortened by 6 bases and J by 2 bases, with 16 bases between the two germline ends. The DNA for the CDR3 is TGTGCCAGCAGCCCCGGTAATAGCGGACAAGAGACCCAGTACTTC. It translates to CASSPGNSGQETQYF.

In its sample, this clonotype ranks as medium-sized (0.01 to 0.1%). The chain employs TRBV24-1 and TRBJ2-3, with TRBD2 identical over 7 bases. The CDR3 runs 14 residues. The J segment lost 2 bases and the V segment lost 8 bases, leaving 6 bases of the junction unmatched. Germline assignment: CDR1 KGHDR and CDR2 SFDVKD. The CDR3 DNA sequence: TGTGCCACCATGGGCGGGAGAGACACAGATACGCAGTATTTT. It is translated as CATMGGRDTDTQYF.